Sequencing of this T cell receptor beta chain was carried out in a study of siplizumab effects on memory and regulatory T cells. The wider study: Paired mixed lymphocyte reactions compared siplizumab about 1.1 ug/mL against no drug. Regarding the study as a whole: No assignable naive or memory phenotype existed for roughly 80-97% of proliferating CD4+ or CD8+ clones. Controls had approximately 27% Treg-derived mappable alloreactive CD4+ clones on average, versus approximately 70% with siplizumab.

Over a period of roughly 6 days at 37 degrees C, the mixed lymphocyte reaction cells were cocultured. Each sample had around 99,000 TCR templates assayed. Clones were sequenced by immunoSEQ multiplex PCR, and TCRdb holds only the in-frame ones, with some missing. The sample gives about 12,000 clones, more than 40% of which show up once; about 39% is in the top ten. The germline V gene has CDR1 LNHDA and CDR2 SQIVND (reference sequence). Trimming removed 3 bases from V and 2 bases from J, with 11 bases in between. The CDR3 is 14 amino acids. In this sample, this clone turned up many times. Its antigen is as yet unknown. Other DNA sequences within the sample encode an identical CDR3.

The TCR comes from a human donor in good health; the cells came from an allogeneic mixed lymphocyte reaction. Some clones in this sample may be carry-over from other donors' samples. The V gene is TRBV19, the J gene TRBJ2-7, with a tentative D call TRBD1 (6 bases). Material: CFSE-low (dividing) CD8+ T cells sorted from an allogeneic mixed lymphocyte reaction. The CDR3 region is CASSMGQGAYEQYF. CDR3 nucleotide sequence: TGTGCCAGTAGTATGGGACAAGGAGCCTACGAGCAGTACTTC. Full variable domain (missing parts from reference TRBV19 and TRBJ2-7): DGGITQSPKYLFRKEGQNVTLSCEQNLNHDAMYWYRQDPGQGLRLIYYSQIVNDFQKGDIAEGYSVSREKKESFPLTVTSAQKNPTAFYLCASSMGQGAYEQYFGPGTRLTVT.